The next 27 T cell receptor beta chains were all read from a single sample in a study of blood T cell repertoires in COVID-19. Sequencing was performed with immunoSEQ multiplex PCR; in TCRdb, only in-frame clones are kept and a portion is missing. Of tens of thousands of clones listed, 75% to 80% are singletons. The sequencing input was peripheral blood. Receptors were obtained from a man between 65 and 85 years old with COVID-19, enrolled during active disease.

About this clone itself: This sample includes further DNA sequences coding for the same CDR3. The genes are TRBV5-1 and TRBJ1-4; 9 bases are a match to TRBD1. V lost 2 bases, J lost 8 bases, and 10 bases stayed unmatched. Per germline, CDR1 SGHRS and CDR2 YFSETQ. The CDR3 loop spans 16 amino acids. CDR3 sequence: CASSFSGGQGGEKLFF. CDR3 sequence (DNA): TGCGCCAGCAGCTTCTCCGGGGGACAGGGTGGCGAAAAACTGTTTTTT.

V usage is TRBV28 and J usage is TRBJ2-4; the D gene is possibly TRBD1 (5 bases). V lost 5 bases to trimming and J lost 10 bases, with 12 bases between them. Germline CDR1 MDHEN, CDR2 SYDVKM. The CDR3 is made up of 12 amino acids. The CDR3 nucleotides read TGTGCCAGCAGTCCCGCCCAGGGAATTCAGTACTTC. Protein product: CASSPAQGIQYF.

V gene TRBV5-6 combines with J gene TRBJ1-4; D is ambiguous. Germline assignment: CDR1 SGHDT and CDR2 YYEEEE. Trimming shortened V by 2 bases and J by 7 bases, and 9 bases separated the two germline ends. The CDR3 totals 13 residues. This CDR3 reads CASSFLGSEKLFF. In nucleotides, the CDR3 is TGTGCCAGCAGCTTCCTTGGGAGTGAAAAACTGTTTTTT.

This clone has a single count. The chain carries TRBV28 and TRBJ1-5; D ambiguous. Germline V gene lookup returns CDR1 MDHEN and CDR2 SYDVKM. V lost 2 bases and J 3 bases, leaving 11 bases between the germline ends. The CDR3 runs 15 residues. The CDR3 spells CASSLVTLVNQPQHF. The CDR3 DNA reads TGTGCCAGCAGTTTAGTGACACTAGTCAATCAGCCCCAGCATTTT.

The rearrangement links TRBV18 to TRBJ1-4, with 8 bases lining up with TRBD1. The CDR3 loop spans 15 amino acids. J gave up 8 bases and V 2 bases, and 7 bases lay outside the gene matches. In germline, CDR1 is KGHSH, CDR2 LQKENI. CDR3: CASSPGTGSMEKLFF. The CDR3 region has the DNA TGTGCCAGCTCACCAGGGACAGGCTCTATGGAAAAACTGTTTTTT.

V is TRBV4-1 and J is TRBJ1-5; no clear D. The germline V gene encodes CDR1 MGHRA and CDR2 YSYEKL. The V end lost 1 base, the J end lost 1 base, and 2 bases lay between the germline ends. The CDR3 covers 13 residues. This chain's CDR3 is CASSQVSNQPQHF. As DNA, the CDR3 is TGCGCCAGCAGCCAAGTAAGCAATCAGCCCCAGCATTTT.

Details on this clone: A much bigger clone sits one base away, suggesting this may be a read error. This sequence joins TRBV13 and TRBJ2-2; 14 bases agree with TRBD2. The germline V gene has CDR1 PRHDT and CDR2 FYEKMQ (reference sequence). This CDR3 is 16 amino acids long. The chain's CDR3 is CASSKGLAGDTRELFF. CDR3 in DNA: TGTGCCAGCAGCAAGGGACTAGCGGGAGACACCAGGGAGCTGTTTTTT.

The CDR3 protein is CASSPVTGRNQPQHF. For the CDR3, the DNA is TGTGCCAGTAGTCCGGTGACAGGGCGGAATCAGCCCCAGCATTTT. The rearrangement links TRBV19 to TRBJ1-5; 7 positions match TRBD1. The CDR3 contains 15 residues. J was trimmed by 4 bases and V by 5 bases; bases with no gene match: 8. CDR1 LNHDA and CDR2 SQIVND come from the germline V gene (reference sequence).

This sequence joins TRBV29-1 and TRBJ1-2; a possible D gene is TRBD1 (5 bases). The V and J ends lost 6 bases and 5 bases respectively, with 16 bases between them. Germline loops: CDR1 SQVTM, CDR2 ANQGSEA. CDR3 length equals 13 residues. The CDR3 DNA follows: TGCAGCGTCAGGGTCAGGGCAGGGTATGGCTACACCTTC. Translation: CSVRVRAGYGYTF. Full variable domain (rest looked up from reference TRBV29-1 and TRBJ1-2): SAVISQKPSRDICQRGTSLTIQCQVDSQVTMMFWYRQQPGQSLTLIATANQGSEATYESGFVIDKFPISRPNLTFSTLTVSNMSPEDSSIYLCSVRVRAGYGYTFGSGTRLTVV.

The gene calls are TRBV5-1 and TRBJ2-5, with 7 bases fitting TRBD1. Trimming removed 4 bases from V and 5 bases from J; junction bases left unmatched: 8. The CDR3 has 14 amino acids. Germline-derived CDR1 and CDR2 are SGHRS and YFSETQ. CDR3 residues: CASSRAGGIETQYF. DNA for the CDR3: TGCGCCAGCAGCCGAGCAGGGGGAATCGAGACCCAGTACTTC.

This clone has just a few counts. This sequence joins TRBV28 and TRBJ1-4, with D possibly TRBD1 on 6 matching bases. Trimming shortened V by 6 bases and J by 4 bases, and 9 bases separated the two germline ends. Germline V lookup: CDR1 MDHEN, CDR2 SYDVKM. There are 13 residues in the CDR3. The CDR3 DNA follows: TGTGCCAGCAGCTGGGACAATAATGAAAAACTGTTTTTT. Protein: CASSWDNNEKLFF.

This clone showed up just once. The chain employs TRBV7-6 and TRBJ2-5, with D tentatively TRBD1 (5 bases). From germline, CDR1 is SGHVS and CDR2 FNYEAQ. V dropped 4 bases and J dropped 4 bases, with 13 bases sitting between them. CDR3 length equals 14 residues. The CDR3 sequence: CASSWGQPPETQYF. For the CDR3, the DNA is TGTGCCAGCAGCTGGGGCCAACCTCCAGAGACCCAGTACTTC.

The chain carries TRBV15 and TRBJ2-5; a weak D match, TRBD1 (5 bases). V dropped 3 bases and J dropped 2 bases, with 10 bases sitting between them. Germline V gives CDR1 LNHNV, CDR2 YYDKDF (reference sequence). The CDR3 totals 14 residues. CDR3: CATSRTATQETQYF. CDR3 in DNA: TGTGCCACCAGCAGGACAGCTACTCAAGAGACCCAGTACTTC.

This clone showed up just a few times. The chain is built from TRBV30 and TRBJ1-5; tentatively, D is TRBD1 (6 bases). Germline CDR1 reads GTSNPN; CDR2 reads SVGIG (reference sequence). The V end was cut by 8 bases, the J end by 4 bases, with 21 bases between. This CDR3 contains 15 residues. CDR3 nucleotides: TGTGCCCGCTTAGGAACAGGGTCTCTTAATCAGCCCCAGCATTTT. The encoded protein is CARLGTGSLNQPQHF.

The chain has TRBV11-3 and TRBJ1-6; 12 bases align to TRBD1. V lost 4 bases to trimming and J lost 8 bases; unmatched junction nucleotides: 6. Germline CDR1 SGHNT, CDR2 YENEEA. The CDR3 sequence is 16 residues long. The CDR3 DNA reads as TGTGCCAGCAGCTGGGGGACAGGGGGCTCGGATTCACCCCTCCACTTT. It codes for CASSWGTGGSDSPLHF.

The chain combines TRBV9 with TRBJ2-5, with 7 bases matching TRBD2. This CDR3 has 15 amino acids. Looked up from germline, CDR1 is SGDLS and CDR2 is YYNGEE. After removal of 1 base from V and 5 bases from J, the junction contained 8 bases not matched to a gene. CDR3 sequence: CASSVTPGGRETQYF. CDR3 coding DNA: TGTGCCAGCAGCGTAACTCCGGGAGGTCGGGAGACCCAGTACTTC.

This clone came up a few times. The chain carries TRBV14 and TRBJ2-5; possible D gene TRBD2, 5 bases. This CDR3 spans 14 amino acids. Germline lookup yields CDR1 SGHDN and CDR2 FVKESK. V lost 4 bases and J lost 4, with 13 bases in between. The DNA of the CDR3 is TGTGCCAGCAGCCCGGGGTATCGAGGAGAGACCCAGTACTTC. Protein product: CASSPGYRGETQYF.

This chain links TRBV29-1 with TRBJ1-2, with D possibly matching TRBD1 (6 bases). The V end was cut by 6 bases, the J end by 6 bases, with 17 bases between. Germline values: CDR1 SQVTM, CDR2 ANQGSEA. This CDR3 region has 13 residues. This CDR3 is CSVLFGRGDGYTF. Here the CDR3 DNA reads TGCAGCGTCCTTTTCGGGAGGGGGGATGGCTACACCTTC.

The chain recombines TRBV5-6 with TRBJ2-7; 7 positions agree with TRBD2. There are 14 residues in the CDR3. V trimming: 4 bases; J trimming: 2 bases; junction bases outside the gene matches: 6. Per the germline V gene, CDR1 is SGHDT and CDR2 is YYEEEE. The CDR3 coding sequence is TGTGCCAGCAGCCTCGGACTAGAGGCCTACGAGCAGTACTTC. Translation gives CASSLGLEAYEQYF.

This clone appeared a single time. The rearrangement links TRBV5-1 to TRBJ2-5, with TRBD2 matching 13 bases. Germline assignment: CDR1 SGHRS and CDR2 YFSETQ. V lost 5 bases and J lost 4; bases outside the gene matches: 8. The CDR3 runs 16 residues. The DNA for the CDR3 is TGCGCCAGCAGTTTGAAACTAGCGGGGGGGCTAGAGACCCAGTACTTC. Protein: CASSLKLAGGLETQYF.

J is TRBJ1-1 and V is TRBV6-2 or TRBV6-3, with a possible D match to TRBD1 (5 bases). The V and J ends lost 5 bases and 9 bases respectively, with 10 bases between them. The V gene's germline CDR1 is MNHEY and CDR2 SVGEGT. The CDR3 totals 11 residues. The DNA for the CDR3 is TGTGCCAGCAGTCCGGGGGATAAAGCTTTCTTT. It is translated as CASSPGDKAFF.

CDR3 protein: CASRRAGEINEQFF. As DNA, the CDR3 is TGTGCCAGCAGAAGGGCGGGGGAAATCAATGAGCAGTTCTTC. The genes are TRBV6-5 and TRBJ2-1; TRBD2 agrees at 7 bases. With V trimmed by 6 bases and J by 6 bases, 8 bases remained unmatched. The CDR3 consists of 14 residues. Germline lookup yields CDR1 MNHEY and CDR2 SVGAGI.

This chain connects TRBV18 to TRBJ1-2, with 9 bases that match TRBD1. This CDR3 region has 15 residues. After removal of 3 bases from V and 2 bases from J, the junction contained 4 bases not matched to a gene. The V gene's germline CDR1 is KGHSH and CDR2 LQKENI. The CDR3 nucleotides are TGTGCCAGCTCACCCCGACAGGGGGGAAACTATGGCTACACCTTC. It encodes CASSPRQGGNYGYTF.

The rearrangement uses TRBV11-3 and TRBJ2-1; D uncertain. There are 12 residues in the CDR3. Germline CDR1 and CDR2: SGHNT and YENEEA. V shed 4 bases and J shed 10 bases, with 11 bases lying between them. CDR3 DNA sequence: TGTGCCAGCAGCTCCGGTTCCAGGGAGCAGTTCTTC. It yields the protein CASSSGSREQFF.

Points on this clone: One end of the junction is discordant with germline, which a read error may explain. The chain joins TRBV15 to TRBJ2-7; TRBD1 aligns across 10 bases. Germline loops: CDR1 LNHNV, CDR2 YYDKDF (reference sequence). The CDR3 is 14 amino acids. The DNA of the CDR3 is TGTGCCACCAGCAGAGATCGTGGGACAGGGGATTTTGCCTTC. Translated, it gives CATSRDRGTGDFAF.

This rearrangement joins TRBV7-9 to TRBJ1-6; maybe TRBD1 (5 bases). Trimming cost V 1 base and J 10 bases, with 11 bases left between them. Per germline, CDR1 SEHNR and CDR2 FQNEAQ (reference sequence). The length of the CDR3 is 14 residues. The DNA of the CDR3 is TGTGCCAGCAGCTTAGATTCCAACAGGTCACCCCTCCACTTT. It yields the protein CASSLDSNRSPLHF. The entire variable domain, with the rest obtained from reference TRBV7-9 and TRBJ1-6, is as follows: DTGVSQNPRHKITKRGQNVTFRCDPISEHNRLYWYRQTLGQGPEFLTYFQNEAQLEKSRLLSDRFSAERPKGSFSTLEIQRTEQGDSAMYLCASSLDSNRSPLHFGNGTRLTVT.

Regarding this clone: Other DNA sequences within the sample encode an identical CDR3. The J gene is TRBJ1-4, the V gene TRBV5-1, with 10 bases lining up with TRBD1. CDR1 is SGHRS, CDR2 YFSETQ, per germline. V shed 4 bases, J shed 7 bases, and the junction held 7 bases outside the gene matches. CDR3 length equals 15 residues. In DNA, the CDR3 is TGCGCCAGCAGCCTGGCCGGGACAGGGGTTGAAAAACTGTTTTTT. As protein: CASSLAGTGVEKLFF.